The clone carrying this TCR beta chain was recorded only once. These data are taken from a study of blood T cell repertoires in COVID-19. Study-wide context: T cells, B-cell-depleted T cells, or PBMCs supplied cDNA or gDNA.

Libraries were prepared by immunoSEQ multiplex PCR; TCRdb keeps only in-frame clonotypes and omits some of them. Of under 200,000 clones detected, more than 75% appear once; the ten largest clones hold under 7%. CDR1 and CDR2 (germline): MNHNS, SASEGT. The CDR3 spans 15 residues. V lost 2 bases, J lost 4 bases, and 12 bases lay in between. The chain has TRBV6-1 and TRBJ2-1; TRBD1 might be the D (5 bases). The sequence was obtained from a woman aged 45-60 years with COVID-19, enrolled during active disease. Input material: peripheral blood. Here the CDR3 DNA reads TGTGCCAGCAGTGAACCACCCGCAGGGTACAATGAGCAGTTCTTC. Translation: CASSEPPAGYNEQFF.